One sample yielded the 29 T cell receptor beta chains listed below, sequenced in a study of early T cells in non-severe SARS-CoV-2 infection. TCRdb re-derived calls from the 5' RACE reads in MiXCR, one entry per CDR3 protein. The sample lists under 25,000 distinct CDR3 sequences, less than 5% occurring once. Input material: whole blood. The receptors were gathered from an adult who was a healthcare worker with PCR-confirmed SARS-CoV-2 infection or an uninfected control (not recorded which).

This clonotype has ten or more counts. This chain uses TRBV11-2 with TRBJ2-2; 8 bases fit TRBD2. Germline V gene lookup returns CDR1 SGHAT and CDR2 FQNNGV. J gave up 3 bases and V 1 base, and 4 bases lay outside the gene matches. The CDR3 is made up of 16 amino acids. CDR3 sequence reads: CASSLGSGVYTGELFF. The CDR3 coding sequence is TGTGCCAGCAGCTTAGGTAGCGGGGTTTACACCGGGGAGCTGTTTTTT.

This clonotype was seen many times. The rearrangement joins TRBV7-2 to TRBJ2-3; 8 positions agree with TRBD2. The J segment lost 2 bases and the V segment lost 5 bases, leaving 12 bases of the junction unmatched. This CDR3 region has 17 residues. Per the germline V gene, CDR1 is SGHTA and CDR2 is FQGNSA. The DNA for the CDR3 is TGTGCCAGCAGCCCCCCCCACAAGCGGGGGTTCACAGATACGCAGTATTTT. Protein: CASSPPHKRGFTDTQYF.

In its sample, this clonotype was seen many times. CDR3 sequence (DNA): TGCAGTGCTAGAGAGCCTTCGGCAGATACGCAGTATTTT. Its protein is CSAREPSADTQYF. The rearrangement joins TRBV20-1 to TRBJ2-3; no firm D call. The V end lost 0 bases, the J end lost 4 bases, and 8 bases lay between the germline ends. Germline CDR1 reads DFQATT; CDR2 reads SNEGSKA (reference sequence). CDR3 size: 13 residues.

The chain recombines TRBV20-1 with TRBJ2-7; no reliable D call. Germline-derived CDR1 and CDR2 are DFQATT and SNEGSKA (reference sequence). This CDR3 spans 12 amino acids. Deletions cut 2 bases from V and 4 bases from J, with 9 bases between. CDR3 sequence: CSARQDEYEQYF. CDR3 DNA sequence: TGCAGTGCTAGACAGGACGAATACGAGCAGTACTTC.

This clonotype was counted at least ten times. The V and J genes are TRBV7-9 and TRBJ1-5; D is perhaps TRBD1 (6 bases). Germline values: CDR1 SEHNR, CDR2 FQNEAQ (reference sequence). V gave up 5 bases and J gave up 5 bases, with 22 bases separating them. CDR3 length: 17 residues. The CDR3 reads CASSHSIGQIVDQPQHF. The CDR3, as DNA: TGTGCCAGCAGCCATTCGATTGGACAGATAGTAGATCAGCCCCAGCATTTT.

This clonotype was recorded only once. V and J are TRBV6-6 and TRBJ1-4; D uncertain. With 2 bases removed from V and 7 bases from J, the gap between germline ends came to 8 bases. The CDR3 is made up of 13 amino acids. Germline lookup yields CDR1 MNHNY and CDR2 SVGAGI (reference sequence). The CDR3 loop reads CASSYREGEKLFF. The DNA for the CDR3 is TGTGCCAGCAGTTACAGGGAAGGTGAAAAACTGTTTTTT.

This clonotype came up many times. The chain uses TRBV3-1 and TRBJ2-5; D gene ambiguous. The germline V gene has CDR1 LGHDT and CDR2 YNNKEL (reference sequence). The CDR3 is 11 amino acids. V was pared by 8 bases and J by 1 base, with 5 bases between. This CDR3 reads CASGAQETQYF. The CDR3 bases are TGTGCCAGCGGCGCCCAAGAGACCCAGTACTTC.

This clonotype has at least ten counts. The chain uses TRBV12-5 and TRBJ1-6; 7 nucleotides align to TRBD1. J lost 8 bases, V lost 1 base, and 2 bases had no gene match. This CDR3 has 14 amino acids. CDR1 LGHNT and CDR2 FRNRAP come from the germline V gene. CDR3 nucleotides: TGTGCTAGTGGTTTGGACAGGGGACATTCACCCCTCCACTTT. Translated: CASGLDRGHSPLHF.

By sample share, this clonotype is medium-sized. This chain uses TRBV19 with TRBJ2-5, with TRBD1 matching over 7 bases. CDR1 LNHDA and CDR2 SQIVND come from the germline V gene (reference sequence). V was pared by 5 bases and J by 2 bases, with 5 bases of the junction left unmatched. The length of the CDR3 is 14 residues. The chain's CDR3 is CASSPMGQQETQYF. CDR3 coding DNA: TGTGCCAGTAGTCCGATGGGACAGCAAGAGACCCAGTACTTC.

This clonotype qualifies as medium-sized. This chain joins TRBV12-3 or TRBV12-4 and TRBJ1-1; 7 nucleotides agree with TRBD1. V gave up 3 bases and J gave up 2 bases; unmatched junction bases: 3. There are 14 residues in the CDR3. CDR3 DNA: TGTGCCAGCAGTTTTGGACAGGCAAACACTGAAGCTTTCTTT. This encodes CASSFGQANTEAFF.

This clonotype was seen at least ten times. This rearrangement joins TRBV6-5 to TRBJ1-5, with unresolved D. CDR3 length: 15 residues. In germline, CDR1 is MNHEY, CDR2 SVGAGI. V was clipped by 8 bases and J by 2 bases, with 16 bases between them. The CDR3 sequence is CASHPHGSGNQPQHF. CDR3 coding DNA: TGTGCCAGCCATCCACATGGAAGTGGCAATCAGCCCCAGCATTTT.

The rearrangement uses TRBV13 and TRBJ2-1; the match to TRBD1 covers 9 bases. The V gene's germline CDR1 is PRHDT and CDR2 FYEKMQ (reference sequence). The CDR3 runs 15 residues. J lost 4 bases, V lost 5 bases, and 6 bases had no gene match. The chain's CDR3 is CASSQTGTGYNEQFF. The CDR3 DNA reads as TGTGCCAGCAGCCAAACCGGGACAGGGTACAATGAGCAGTTCTTC.

This clonotype showed up many times. The genes are TRBV18 and TRBJ1-5, with TRBD1 matching 11 bases. The germline CDR1 and CDR2 sequences are KGHSH and LQKENI. After removal of 3 bases from V and 6 bases from J, the junction contained 4 bases not matched to a gene. The CDR3 runs 15 residues. This chain's CDR3 is CASSPGQGVGQPQHF. The CDR3 coding sequence is TGTGCCAGCTCACCGGGACAGGGGGTAGGTCAGCCCCAGCATTTT.

This clonotype is labeled medium-sized. This chain connects TRBV10-2 to TRBJ1-6, with D possibly being TRBD1 (5 bases). V lost 8 bases, J lost 2 bases, and 10 bases lay in between. There are 14 residues in the CDR3. Germline V gives CDR1 WSHSY, CDR2 SAAADI. CDR3 residues: CASWGGAYNSPLHF. The CDR3, as DNA: TGCGCCAGCTGGGGGGGGGCCTATAATTCACCCCTCCACTTT.

This clonotype was observed a single time. The V and J genes are TRBV29-1 and TRBJ1-2; D call uncertain. CDR1 and CDR2 from the germline V gene are SQVTM and ANQGSEA. The CDR3 sequence is 12 residues long. Deletions cut 2 bases from V and 7 bases from J, with 11 bases between. CDR3 nucleotide sequence: TGCAGCGTTGAATTGGGATACCTTGGCTACACCTTC. Amino acid sequence: CSVELGYLGYTF.

This clonotype was seen repeatedly, ten times or more. The V call is TRBV6-6, the J call TRBJ2-7, with a weak D call TRBD1 (5 bases). Trimming took off 4 bases at V and 3 bases at J, with 16 bases between the two ends. Germline CDR1 is MNHNY and CDR2 is SVGAGI (reference sequence). The CDR3 extends over 15 amino acids. The CDR3 sequence: CASSSDRSPSYEQYF. The CDR3, as DNA: TGTGCCAGCAGTTCCGACAGATCTCCCAGCTACGAGCAGTACTTC.

This clonotype has ten or more counts. The chain carries TRBV29-1 and TRBJ2-3; TRBD2 is a possible D gene (5 bases). Trimming cost V 6 bases and J 0 bases, with 13 bases left between them. This CDR3 spans 14 amino acids. From germline, CDR1 is SQVTM and CDR2 ANQGSEA. CDR3 bases: TGCAGCGTGCTCCTGGACTTAAGCACAGATACGCAGTATTTT. Encoded protein: CSVLLDLSTDTQYF.

The gene calls are TRBV30 and TRBJ1-1, with TRBD1 identical over 7 bases. Trimming at V came to 5 bases and at J to 1 base, leaving 4 bases not matched to a gene. The CDR3 length is 13 residues. Germline CDR1 reads GTSNPN; CDR2 reads SVGIG (reference sequence). For the CDR3, the DNA is TGTGCCTGGGAACAGGGGTGGAACACTGAAGCTTTCTTT. The encoded protein is CAWEQGWNTEAFF.

This clonotype was picked up many times. The chain employs TRBV27 and TRBJ1-6; 9 nucleotides match TRBD1. CDR1 and CDR2 (germline): MNHEY, SMNVEV (reference sequence). CDR3 length: 18 residues. With V trimmed by 2 bases and J by 0 bases, 5 bases remained unmatched. Here the CDR3 DNA reads TGTGCCAGCAGTTTACGGACAGGGGACAGCTCCTATAATTCACCCCTCCACTTT. This translates into CASSLRTGDSSYNSPLHF.

DNA of the CDR3: TGCGCCAGCAGAACGCTAAACCGGGCGATCCTACAAGCTTTCTTT. Translation gives CASRTLNRAILQAFF. The rearrangement links TRBV5-1 to TRBJ1-1, with D unclear. V lost 5 bases and J 9 bases, leaving 23 bases between the germline ends. The CDR3 totals 15 residues. The germline gives CDR1 SGHRS, CDR2 YFSETQ.

This clonotype is medium-sized (0.01 to 0.1%). The chain combines TRBV5-1 with TRBJ1-1; perhaps TRBD1 as D (5 bases). Between the trimmed V and J ends, which lost 0 bases and 5 bases, there was a span of 11 bases. The CDR3 contains 14 residues. Germline V gene sequence: CDR1 SGHRS, CDR2 YFSETQ. This CDR3 reads CASSLAQGGTEAFF. DNA of the CDR3: TGCGCCAGCAGCTTGGCTCAGGGAGGAACTGAAGCTTTCTTT. Full variable domain (rest looked up from reference TRBV5-1 and TRBJ1-1): KAGVTQTPRYLIKTRGQQVTLSCSPISGHRSVSWYQQTPGQGLQFLFEYFSETQRNKGNFPGRFSGRQFSNSRSEMNVSTLELGDSALYLCASSLAQGGTEAFFGQGTRLTVV.

This clonotype came up many times. This CDR3 reads CASSFSRDEQYF. The CDR3 DNA is TGTGCCAGCAGCTTCAGCAGGGACGAGCAGTACTTC. V gene TRBV5-4 combines with J gene TRBJ2-7; D is perhaps TRBD1 (5 bases). The CDR3 spans 12 residues. Germline V gene sequence: CDR1 SGHNT, CDR2 YYREEE (reference sequence). The ends were cut back, 2 bases at V and 5 bases at J, with 8 bases in the middle.

This clonotype was observed many times. This rearrangement joins TRBV12-3 or TRBV12-4 to TRBJ2-1, with 9 nucleotides matching TRBD2. Unmatched junction bases numbered 11, after V lost 4 bases and J lost 7 bases. The CDR3 totals 16 residues. The CDR3 spells CASSSRSIAGENEQFF. For the CDR3, the DNA is TGTGCCAGCAGTTCCCGGTCTATAGCGGGGGAAAATGAGCAGTTCTTC.

Within the sample, this clonotype is medium-sized (0.01 to 0.1%). The CDR3 reads CASSPVIRQFF. Written as DNA, the CDR3 is TGTGCCAGCAGCCCGGTTATTCGGCAGTTCTTC. The chain joins TRBV7-9 to TRBJ2-1; no firm D call. V gave up 5 bases and J gave up 12 bases, with 11 bases separating them. The V gene's germline CDR1 is SEHNR and CDR2 FQNEAQ (reference sequence). The CDR3 runs to 11 residues. Using reference TRBV7-9 and TRBJ2-1 for the parts outside the CDR3, the full variable domain is DTGVSQNPRHKITKRGQNVTFRCDPISEHNRLYWYRQTLGQGPEFLTYFQNEAQLEKSRLLSDRFSAERPKGSFSTLEIQRTEQGDSAMYLCASSPVIRQFFGPGTRLTVL.

This clonotype was picked up many times. The chain couples TRBV7-8 to TRBJ2-3; 7 nucleotides agree with TRBD2. V was pared by 3 bases and J by 1 base, with 4 bases of the junction left unmatched. The germline V gene encodes CDR1 SGHVS and CDR2 FQNEAQ. CDR3 size: 15 residues. Written as DNA, the CDR3 is TGTGCCAGCAGCTTCGCGGGGGTTCGCACAGATACGCAGTATTTT. Encoded protein: CASSFAGVRTDTQYF.

J is TRBJ2-7 and V is TRBV6-5, with 7 bases fitting TRBD1. The germline gives CDR1 MNHEY, CDR2 SVGAGI. V shed 6 bases, J shed 2 bases, and the junction held 7 bases outside the gene matches. This CDR3 comprises 14 residues. The CDR3 reads CASSSGTATYEQYF. The CDR3 DNA follows: TGTGCCAGCAGCTCCGGGACAGCCACCTACGAGCAGTACTTC.

This clonotype was picked up many times. This chain uses TRBV20-1 with TRBJ1-4; TRBD1 agrees at 7 bases. In germline, CDR1 is DFQATT, CDR2 SNEGSKA (reference sequence). The V and J ends lost 4 bases and 7 bases, in that order; junction bases with no gene match: 12. This CDR3 spans 15 amino acids. The CDR3 bases are TGCAGTGCTAAACAGGGGTCGGGGTCGGGTGAAAAACTGTTTTTT. Protein sequence: CSAKQGSGSGEKLFF.

This clonotype was seen ten or more times. The rearrangement joins TRBV29-1 to TRBJ2-1; D ambiguous. The germline CDR1 and CDR2 sequences are SQVTM and ANQGSEA. The CDR3 is 15 amino acids. V gave up 5 bases and J gave up 4 bases, with 18 bases separating them. The CDR3 sequence: CSVSPFLARYNEQFF. CDR3 nucleotides: TGCAGCGTTTCCCCCTTTTTGGCTAGATACAATGAGCAGTTCTTC.

By share of the sample, this clonotype is medium-sized. V and J are TRBV12-3 or TRBV12-4 and TRBJ1-5; D gene uncertain. The CDR3 sequence is 12 residues long. V lost 3 bases and J 5 bases, leaving 5 bases between the germline ends. CDR3 nucleotide sequence: TGTGCCAGCAGTTTCACCGATCAGCCCCAGCATTTT. Translated, it gives CASSFTDQPQHF.